Shown below are 25 T cell receptor beta chains from a single sample sequenced in a study of T cell responses to AZD1222 COVID-19 vaccine. Method: immunoSEQ multiplex PCR; TCRdb's copy keeps in-frame clones and lacks some. Of around 130,000 clones listed, about 91% are singletons. Sequencing used peripheral blood, obtained 28 days after the second AZD1222 dose. The source of these receptors is an adult who received the AZD1222 COVID-19 vaccine.

V usage is TRBV11-2 and J usage is TRBJ1-1; TRBD1 aligns across 7 bases. The germline V gene encodes CDR1 SGHAT and CDR2 FQNNGV. With 0 bases clipped from V and 8 bases from J, the junction kept 3 bases outside the gene matches. There are 13 residues in the CDR3. CDR3 DNA sequence: TGTGCCAGCAGCTTAGAGGGGACAGTCGAAGCTTTCTTT. Amino acid sequence: CASSLEGTVEAFF.

This chain connects TRBV5-1 to TRBJ1-2; D is perhaps TRBD1 (6 bases). CDR3 length: 16 residues. V was trimmed by 0 bases and J by 1 base, leaving 13 bases between them. In germline, CDR1 is SGHRS, CDR2 YFSETQ. The CDR3 coding sequence is TGCGCCAGCAGCTTGGGGAGGGACAACATTAACTATGGCTACACCTTC. Amino acids: CASSLGRDNINYGYTF.

This sequence joins TRBV6-5 and TRBJ1-2; D remains ambiguous. The germline V and J ends were trimmed by 0 bases and 8 bases, with 16 bases remaining between them. The CDR3 is 15 amino acids. Looked up from germline, CDR1 is MNHEY and CDR2 is SVGAGI. CDR3 region: CASSYSRLPEFGYTF. In DNA form, the CDR3 reads TGTGCCAGCAGTTACTCGCGACTTCCCGAGTTCGGCTACACCTTC.

The chain is built from TRBV19 and TRBJ1-5; D remains ambiguous. V dropped 1 base and J dropped 11 bases, with 12 bases sitting between them. Germline-derived CDR1 and CDR2 are LNHDA and SQIVND (reference sequence). This CDR3 has 13 amino acids. DNA of the CDR3: TGTGCCAGTAGTATAGGGCCCCCCTCCGCCCAGCATTTT. Its translation is CASSIGPPSAQHF.

V gene TRBV18 combines with J gene TRBJ1-1; D gene unclear. Trimming took 6 bases from V and 2 from J, leaving 7 bases between them. CDR3 length: 12 residues. Germline CDR1 and CDR2: KGHSH and LQKENI. The CDR3 region has the DNA TGTGCCAGCTCCGAGGGAAACACTGAAGCTTTCTTT. It translates to CASSEGNTEAFF.

The chain has TRBV7-9 and TRBJ1-5; D remains ambiguous. The CDR3 consists of 13 residues. CDR1 is SEHNR, CDR2 FQNEAQ, per germline (reference sequence). Trimming removed 2 bases at V and 7 bases at J, with 9 bases between. Here the CDR3 DNA reads TGTGCCAGCAGCTTATTCGCCGGACAGCCCCAGCATTTT. It is translated as CASSLFAGQPQHF.

The V gene is TRBV6-1, the J gene TRBJ2-6; 10 nucleotides align to TRBD2. The CDR3 has 19 residues. In germline, CDR1 is MNHNS, CDR2 SASEGT. Unmatched junction bases numbered 11, after V lost 2 bases and J lost 4 bases. This chain's CDR3 is CASSELASGRVWGANVLTF. The DNA for the CDR3 is TGTGCCAGCAGTGAACTGGCTAGCGGGAGAGTGTGGGGGGCCAACGTCCTGACTTTC.

V is TRBV6-6 and J is TRBJ2-7, with a weak D call TRBD2 (5 bases). This CDR3 has 12 residues. The germline V gene encodes CDR1 MNHNY and CDR2 SVGAGI (reference sequence). V dropped 3 bases and J dropped 5 bases, with 8 bases sitting between them. CDR3 protein: CASSYTGDEQYF. DNA for the CDR3: TGTGCCAGCAGTTATACCGGGGACGAGCAGTACTTC.

The chain recombines TRBV14 with TRBJ2-3; the match to TRBD2 covers 9 bases. V was clipped by 0 bases and J by 2 bases; unmatched bases: 3. This CDR3 is 16 amino acids long. Germline CDR1 and CDR2: SGHDN and FVKESK. CDR3 DNA: TGTGCCAGCAGCCAAGACCTAGCGGGGTACACAGATACGCAGTATTTT. It codes for CASSQDLAGYTDTQYF.

The chain recombines TRBV11-2 with TRBJ1-1; 7 bases line up with TRBD1. CDR1 SGHAT and CDR2 FQNNGV come from the germline V gene. The CDR3 contains 15 residues. The ends lost 5 bases at V and 3 bases at J; junction bases unmatched: 9. The CDR3 is CASSAYRGGYTEAFF. The CDR3 nucleotides read TGTGCCAGCAGCGCGTACAGGGGAGGTTACACTGAAGCTTTCTTT.

The chain links TRBV2 to TRBJ1-3, with 7 bases that match TRBD1. Germline CDR1 reads SNHLY; CDR2 reads FYNNEI. This CDR3 spans 18 amino acids. V lost 3 bases to trimming and J lost 0 bases; unmatched junction nucleotides: 11. The CDR3 spells CASSEAGTAGYSGNTIYF. CDR3 nucleotide sequence: TGTGCCAGCAGTGAGGCCGGGACAGCCGGTTACTCTGGAAACACCATATATTTT.

This sequence joins TRBV18 and TRBJ2-5; 12 bases fit TRBD2. This CDR3 has 15 amino acids. V was pared by 3 bases and J by 5 bases, with 4 bases of the junction left unmatched. In germline, CDR1 is KGHSH, CDR2 LQKENI. The CDR3 loop reads CASSPGTSGRETQYF. In DNA, the CDR3 is TGTGCCAGCTCACCTGGGACTAGCGGGCGGGAGACCCAGTACTTC.

This chain joins TRBV7-8 and TRBJ1-4; D is uncertain. The CDR3 contains 15 residues. Germline V CDR1 and CDR2: SGHVS, FQNEAQ. The V gene lost 3 bases and the J gene lost 0 bases, with 8 bases spanning the gap. The CDR3 region has the DNA TGTGCCAGCAGCTTCAGACGGGCAACTAATGAAAAACTGTTTTTT. Its protein is CASSFRRATNEKLFF.

This chain joins TRBV4-1 and TRBJ1-4; D perhaps matches TRBD1 (5 bases). The germline V gene has CDR1 MGHRA and CDR2 YSYEKL. The CDR3 is 15 residues long. The V and J ends lost 0 bases and 8 bases respectively, with 13 bases between them. The CDR3 DNA reads TGCGCCAGCAGCCAAGATCGGCAGGGAGGGGAAAAACTGTTTTTT. It is translated as CASSQDRQGGEKLFF.

This clone appeared once. The V and J genes are TRBV6-1 and TRBJ2-7, with D hard to call. V lost 1 base, J lost 2 bases, and 9 bases lay in between. Germline V gene data show CDR1 as MNHNS and CDR2 as SASEGT. The length of the CDR3 is 14 residues. CDR3 sequence (DNA): TGTGCCAGCAGTGAAGAAATCAAAACCTACGAGCAGTACGTC. Residues: CASSEEIKTYEQYV.

The chain has TRBV5-1 and TRBJ1-1; the match to TRBD1 covers 7 bases. The V gene's germline CDR1 is SGHRS and CDR2 YFSETQ. V lost 0 bases, J lost 4 bases, and 3 bases stayed unmatched. CDR3 length equals 14 residues. The CDR3 DNA sequence: TGCGCCAGCAGCTTGGACAGGGGCGGCACTGAAGCTTTCTTT. It yields the protein CASSLDRGGTEAFF. Looking up the rest from reference TRBV5-1 and TRBJ1-1 gives the full variable domain: KAGVTQTPRYLIKTRGQQVTLSCSPISGHRSVSWYQQTPGQGLQFLFEYFSETQRNKGNFPGRFSGRQFSNSRSEMNVSTLELGDSALYLCASSLDRGGTEAFFGQGTRLTVV.

The chain combines TRBV3-1 (or the pseudogene TRBV3-2) with TRBJ1-2; D gene unclear. V was trimmed by 0 bases and J by 3 bases, leaving 8 bases between them. This CDR3 is built from 14 residues. Per the germline V gene, CDR1 is LGHDT and CDR2 is YNNKEL (reference sequence). The CDR3 spells CASSQEGSDYGYTF. Written as DNA, the CDR3 is TGTGCCAGCAGCCAAGAAGGGAGTGACTATGGCTACACCTTC.

The chain employs TRBV3-1 (or the pseudogene TRBV3-2) and TRBJ1-2; D may be TRBD1 (5 bases). V was shortened by 4 bases and J by 5 bases, with 14 bases between the two germline ends. Germline values: CDR1 LGHDT, CDR2 YNNKEL (reference sequence). The CDR3 extends over 14 amino acids. CDR3 sequence reads: CASSPQLDTYGYTF. For the CDR3, the DNA is TGTGCCAGCAGCCCACAGTTGGACACATATGGCTACACCTTC.

The CDR3 region has the DNA TGCGCCAGCAGTTTCCTTACTAGCGAGAAAGAGACCCAGTACTTC. Translation gives CASSFLTSEKETQYF. The V gene is TRBV5-1, the J gene TRBJ2-5, with 7 bases that match TRBD2. Trimming cost V 5 bases and J 3 bases; bases outside gene matches: 10. The CDR3 extends over 15 amino acids. In germline, CDR1 is SGHRS, CDR2 YFSETQ.

The rearrangement uses TRBV18 and TRBJ2-3, with TRBD1 identical over 8 bases. CDR1 is KGHSH and CDR2 is LQKENI in the germline V gene. V shed 2 bases, J shed 4 bases, and the junction held 5 bases outside the gene matches. This CDR3 has 15 amino acids. Here the CDR3 reads CASSPRQGIADTQYF. CDR3 sequence (DNA): TGTGCCAGCTCACCAAGACAGGGGATCGCAGATACGCAGTATTTT.

This rearrangement joins TRBV5-1 to TRBJ2-7; unclear D gene. The CDR3 consists of 14 residues. Trimming cost V 4 bases and J 0 bases, with 11 bases left between them. Germline values: CDR1 SGHRS, CDR2 YFSETQ. The CDR3 region is CASSPDPNSYEQYV. CDR3 bases: TGCGCCAGCAGCCCCGACCCAAACTCCTACGAGCAGTACGTC.

This chain connects TRBV29-1 to TRBJ2-3; no reliable D call. V was trimmed by 7 bases and J by 6 bases, leaving 8 bases between them. This CDR3 is 10 amino acids long. Germline V gene data show CDR1 as SQVTM and CDR2 as ANQGSEA. CDR3 DNA sequence: TGCAGCGCTCGGGTGGATACGCAGTATTTT. Translating gives CSARVDTQYF.

The chain joins TRBV30 to TRBJ1-1; D uncertain. Trimming removed 6 bases from V and 1 base from J, with 12 bases in between. This CDR3 spans 13 amino acids. Germline loops: CDR1 GTSNPN, CDR2 SVGIG (reference sequence). The CDR3 loop is CACVGQPNTEAFF. The CDR3 nucleotides read TGTGCCTGCGTCGGGCAGCCGAACACTGAAGCTTTCTTT.

The chain carries TRBV2 and TRBJ1-2; 7 bases map to TRBD1. V lost 6 bases and J lost 2; bases outside the gene matches: 3. This CDR3 spans 13 amino acids. The germline V gene has CDR1 SNHLY and CDR2 FYNNEI. The CDR3 nucleotides read TGTGCCAGCAGGGCAGGGGGAAACTATGGCTACACCTTC. It codes for CASRAGGNYGYTF.

This clone was recorded only once. This sequence joins TRBV10-3 and TRBJ1-5, with no clear D. The CDR3 runs to 13 residues. V was shortened by 2 bases and J by 5 bases, with 7 bases between the two germline ends. Germline V gives CDR1 ENHRY, CDR2 SYGVKD. As DNA, the CDR3 is TGTGCCATCAGTGAGGGGGTAGATCAGCCCCAGCATTTT. It codes for CAISEGVDQPQHF.